This TCR beta chain was sequenced in a study of siplizumab effects on memory and regulatory T cells. Study findings and constraints: Siplizumab significantly decreased alloreactive sequences from unstimulated CD4+ memory cells.

Turning to this clone: Its matching antigen is unknown.

V was clipped by 0 bases and J by 9 bases, with 11 bases between them. Germline V gene sequence: CDR1 MNHEY, CDR2 SVGAGI. The CDR3 extends over 13 amino acids. Clones were read by immunoSEQ multiplex PCR, and TCRdb kept only the in-frame ones, dropping some. This table has 60,000 or so clones, 80% to 95% appearing once. Sequenced sample: CD8+ T cells sorted from blood. This chain joins TRBV6-5 and TRBJ1-2; a weak D match, TRBD1 (6 bases). The TCR sequence derives from a human donor in good health. The CDR3 DNA follows: TGTGCCAGCAGTTACTCGAAGGGGGGCCGCTACACCTTC. As protein: CASSYSKGGRYTF.